Described below is a single T cell receptor (beta chain) sequence and its context. The data stem from a study of blood T cell repertoires in COVID-19. Per the original methods: Scientists estimated how many nucleated cells there were by amplifying reference gene primers. Libraries were prepared by immunoSEQ multiplex PCR; TCRdb keeps only in-frame clonotypes and omits some of them. The V and J calls and clone size are taken from that table; D and trimming were inferred from the DNA. The table includes 45,000 to 50,000 clones, about nine tenths detected once. The CDR3 is 14 amino acids. Germline V gene sequence: CDR1 MDHEN, CDR2 SYDVKM. V was pared by 3 bases and J by 4 bases, with 12 bases between.

Specimen: peripheral blood. The clonotype was recovered from a human donor in a cohort sampled during active COVID-19. The rearrangement joins TRBV28 to TRBJ1-2; D remains ambiguous. The CDR3 nucleotides are TGTGCCAGCAGTTTGGTGGCAGGCCTCTATGGCTACACCTTC. Its translation: CASSLVAGLYGYTF.